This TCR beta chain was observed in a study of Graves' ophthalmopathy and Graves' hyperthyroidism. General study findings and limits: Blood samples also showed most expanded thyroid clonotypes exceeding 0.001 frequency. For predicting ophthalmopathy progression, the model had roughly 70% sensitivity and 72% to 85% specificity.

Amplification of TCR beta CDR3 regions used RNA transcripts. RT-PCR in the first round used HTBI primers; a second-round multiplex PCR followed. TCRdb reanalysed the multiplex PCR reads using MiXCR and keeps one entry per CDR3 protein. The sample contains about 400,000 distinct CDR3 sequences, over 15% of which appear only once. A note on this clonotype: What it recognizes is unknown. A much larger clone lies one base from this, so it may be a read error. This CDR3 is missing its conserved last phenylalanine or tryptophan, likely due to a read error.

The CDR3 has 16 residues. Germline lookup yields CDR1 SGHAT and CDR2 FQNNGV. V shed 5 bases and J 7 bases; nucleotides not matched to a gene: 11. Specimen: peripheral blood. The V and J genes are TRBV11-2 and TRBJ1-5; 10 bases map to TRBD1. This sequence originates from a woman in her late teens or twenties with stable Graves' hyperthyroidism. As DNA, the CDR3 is TGTGCCAGCAGCCCTAGAGACAGGGGGCACGGGCAGCCCCAGCATTAT. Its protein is CASSPRDRGHGQPQHY.